This T cell receptor beta chain was recovered during a study of regulatory T cells in long-lasting Graves disease listed by TCRdb under 2021. Broadly, across the study: Antithyroid drugs had been taken for less than 3 months by newly diagnosed Graves' disease patients. This study used TCR sequencing and RNA sequencing of peripheral blood to compare persistent Graves' disease patients against newly diagnosed Graves' disease patients. The study was registered as a clinical trial and conducted in China. TCR sequencing covered 13 persistent and approximately 20 newly diagnosed Graves' disease patients, 33 samples in total. Study-wide findings and limitations: Preferential use of TRBV28, TRBJ1-2 and TRBJ2-5 was observed in persistent disease, whereas TRBV20-1 and TRBJ2-1 were favored in newly diagnosed disease. Patients with persistent disease shared more public clonotypes (about 2,700) than newly diagnosed patients did (nearly 1,000). Sequencing and analysis were limited to the TCR beta chain. Compared with newly diagnosed patients, patients with persistent Graves' disease had lower TCR Shannon entropy and fewer highly expanded clones, which suggests clonal expansion. Peripheral blood alone was examined, since thyroid tissue, which constituted the primary lesion, could not be accessed. As a limitation, the authors acknowledged that the small sample size may reduce accuracy.

To prepare the library, multiplex PCR was applied. Instrument used: Illumina HiSeq 4000. To build TCR beta libraries, CDR3 regions were amplified by Arm-PCR using iRepertoire HTBI primers. Before sequencing, the PCR products underwent gel purification. As for the original processing: A total of roughly 58 TRBV and under 15 TRBJ segments were identified across samples and were used for gene usage analysis of CDR3 amino acid clonotypes. COPE and FqMerger were used to merge the filtered high-quality paired reads into contigs. BLAST was used to align contigs to IMGT TRBV, TRBD and TRBJ reference genes, and CDR3 was defined according to IMGT. Clonotypes above 0.1% frequency were classified as highly expanded clones. Shannon entropy served as the measure of repertoire diversity, while the Gini coefficient captured V-J evenness. A clonotype found in more than one individual was treated as public. TCRdb trimmed the raw reads at Q25, called clones with MiXCR and kept productive beta chains. Each CDR3 protein appears once, grouped with its most common genes and DNA. The V and J calls were not made by the authors but by TCRdb's processing. The sample table shows 200,000 to 250,000 distinct CDR3 sequences, and roughly 20% are seen once. The ten largest clones represent roughly 12% of the sample.

The CDR3 spans 15 residues, from the cysteine through the phenylalanine. Only CDR3 DNA remains: 45 bases, in frame from the first base. CDR1 SGHAT and CDR2 FQNNGV are derived from the germline V gene. V is cut by 5 bases and J by 3 bases, and the space between the germline ends is 16 bases. Comments on this clonotype: This receptor's antigen is unknown. Being one base from a much bigger clone, this may be a read error.

The time point label corresponds to: newly diagnosed GD, antithyroid drugs for less than 3 months. For both TCR sequencing and RNA sequencing, RNA was extracted from PBMCs using TRIzol. Graves' disease was diagnosed according to American Thyroid Association guidelines. Patients were recruited from an endocrinology department in Xi'an, China. Each patient gave approximately 10 milliliters of peripheral blood, collected in an EDTA anticoagulant tube. PBMCs were isolated by Ficoll Paque Plus density gradient separation without further T cell sorting. An Agilent 2100 Bioanalyzer and agarose gel were used to check RNA quality, and a NanoDrop 2000 was used to measure RNA concentration. A further study also used this sample, focusing on T cells in Graves' hyperthyroidism and ophthalmopathy. The second source states: A patient counted as having stable Graves' hyperthyroidism if no progression to ophthalmopathy occurred over 18 months of follow-up. Hyperthyroidism patients were newly diagnosed, had a disease duration of under 2 months, and were aged 18 to 65 years. Any patient with an uncontrolled infection, another autoimmune disease, pregnancy or lactation was excluded. Clinical symptoms, serum thyroxine and TRAb, thyroid ultrasound, and orbital computed tomography formed the basis for the diagnoses. A first-round RT-PCR of the TCR CDR3 used the HTBI primer set with the Qiagen OneStep RT-PCR kit. Blood samples also contained most of the expanded thyroid clonotypes (frequency above 0.001), which suggests that blood repertoires may reflect thyroid immune responses. In cross-validation, a model built on a 13 V-J signature told ophthalmopathy apart from stable hyperthyroidism with approximately 90% sensitivity and roughly 81% specificity, and in testing the same model reached 80%/75%. In validation, progression to ophthalmopathy was predicted by the model with more than 65% sensitivity and approximately 78% specificity, a median of about 6.8 months before onset. To identify distinguishing TCR V-J signatures, a discovery cohort of some 99 patients was used, comprising 43 with Graves' ophthalmopathy and some 57 with stable Graves' hyperthyroidism. An independent validation cohort of fewer than 20 hyperthyroidism patients and approximately 16 patients who later progressed to ophthalmopathy tested prospective prediction of ophthalmopathy. The roughly 91 discovery patients were randomly split 7:3 into training and test sets. Thyroid tissue and blood T-cell repertoires from about 6 Graves' hyperthyroidism patients were also compared in the study. Following sampling, methimazole starting at 30 mg daily was given to hyperthyroidism patients, and high-dose intravenous methylprednisolone was given to ophthalmopathy patients. Libraries were constructed in a second round of multiplex PCR, after which size selection and purification were carried out. Sequencing of the libraries was done on an Illumina HiSeq2000 using paired-end 100 bp reads. SOAPnuke was used to process the raw data, removing reads that contained adapters or uncalled bases, had a mean Phred below 15, or lacked an exact match to the constant primer or identifier. High-quality paired reads were merged using COPE v1.2.5, and each unique nucleotide sequence was defined as a clonotype. MiTCR v1.1 was used to align clonotypes to the IMGT TRBV, TRBD and TRBJ reference segments. The analysis included only V-J combinations with a frequency above 0.0001, which together covered around 99% of the repertoires. A TCS score was defined as the ratio between F50 (clonal expansion) and ExV (chaos), using BLOSUM62-based TCRdist between CDR3 peptides within each V-J. Welch's t-statistics and random forest reduced approximately 520 V-J features to 10 to 15, which were used in a naive Bayes classifier (R e1071). No statistical method was used to fix the sample size in advance, and group allocation was not hidden from the investigators. The paper describes TCR Vbeta CDR3 sequencing of 140 or so peripheral blood samples, made up of about 41 ophthalmopathy patients, 70 to 75 hyperthyroidism patients and 17 progressor patients.

The source is a young woman with Graves disease. Donor details come from another sample of the same person, matched by shared clones. Source: peripheral blood mononuclear cells (PBMCs), taken at new diagnosis, from a patient treated with antithyroid drugs. The sequence links TRBV11-2 to TRBJ1-1; the D region possibly corresponds to TRBD1 (6 bases align). In nucleotides, the sequence is TGTGCCAGCAGCCTCCGGGGTCAGGGGTACACTGAAGCTTTCTTT. This yields the protein CASSLRGQGYTEAFF. Reference TRBV11-2 and TRBJ1-1 proteins supply the regions before and after the CDR3; the full variable domain is: EAGVAQSPRYKIIEKRQSVAFWCNPISGHATLYWYQQILGQGPKLLIQFQNNGVVDDSQLPKDRFSAERLKGVDSTLKIQPAKLEDSAVYLCASSLRGQGYTEAFFGQGTRLTVV.